Each of the 32 T cell receptor beta chains below was sequenced from the same sample in a study of identical twins. TCRdb independently ran MiXCR on the 5' RACE reads; one entry per CDR3 protein. The sample consists of roughly 770,000 distinct CDR3 sequences, about 20% of them appearing once. These same records also appear under a second study, on T cells expressing NK-cell markers.

The specimen was PBMCs. The receptor source for this set is a woman in her late teens or twenties in good health.

V and J are TRBV20-1 and TRBJ2-3; D is perhaps TRBD2 (6 bases). Trimming took off 4 bases at V and 2 bases at J, with 16 bases between the two ends. This CDR3 spans 15 amino acids. Germline V gives CDR1 DFQATT, CDR2 SNEGSKA (reference sequence). As DNA, the CDR3 is TGCAGTGCTATTGGCGGGGCGCGCGTCACAGATACGCAGTATTTT. This encodes CSAIGGARVTDTQYF.

This CDR3 reads CASSLDGTSENYEQYF. DNA for the CDR3: TGTGCCAGCAGTTTGGACGGGACTAGCGAAAACTACGAGCAGTACTTC. V gene TRBV12-3 or TRBV12-4 combines with J gene TRBJ2-7; TRBD2 matches 10 bases. Trimming cost V 3 bases and J 3 bases; bases outside gene matches: 8. The CDR3 is 16 residues long.

The V gene is TRBV7-6, the J gene TRBJ2-1; 7 bases map to TRBD2. The CDR3 is made up of 16 amino acids. Germline V gene lookup returns CDR1 SGHVS and CDR2 FNYEAQ. V lost 1 base and J lost 3; bases outside the gene matches: 6. The CDR3 DNA sequence: TGTGCCAGCAGCTTAGAGTCTAGCGGCCTCTACAATGAGCAGTTCTTC. Protein sequence: CASSLESSGLYNEQFF.

The rearrangement joins TRBV20-1 to TRBJ2-1; 13 bases line up with TRBD2. The CDR3 loop spans 14 amino acids. From germline, CDR1 is DFQATT and CDR2 SNEGSKA (reference sequence). V gave up 5 bases and J gave up 9 bases; unmatched junction bases: 7. CDR3 sequence: CSAPGTSGAFEQFF. The CDR3, as DNA: TGCAGTGCTCCTGGGACTAGCGGGGCCTTTGAGCAGTTCTTC.

This clonotype was seen more than once but under ten times. The V gene is TRBV20-1, the J gene TRBJ2-1; tentative D call: TRBD2 (6 bases). CDR3 length: 14 amino acids. V was clipped by 2 bases and J by 2 bases, with 10 bases between them. Germline CDR1 and CDR2: DFQATT and SNEGSKA (reference sequence). The CDR3 protein is CSARIGSTYNEQFF. Here the CDR3 DNA reads TGCAGTGCTAGAATCGGGAGCACCTACAATGAGCAGTTCTTC.

This clonotype was seen only a few times. This rearrangement joins TRBV6-5 to TRBJ2-7; tentatively, D is TRBD1 or TRBD2 (5 bases each). The CDR3 is made up of 15 amino acids. V lost 4 bases to trimming and J lost 1 base, with 14 bases between them. Germline V gene sequence: CDR1 MNHEY, CDR2 SVGAGI. DNA for the CDR3: TGTGCCAGCAGTTCGGGACGAACGGGTTCCTACGAGCAGTACTTC. Protein: CASSSGRTGSYEQYF.

The chain couples TRBV20-1 to TRBJ2-5, with 8 bases that match TRBD1. Germline V gene data show CDR1 as DFQATT and CDR2 as SNEGSKA (reference sequence). Trimming took 3 bases from V and 4 from J; bases not matched to a gene: 10. This CDR3 has 15 residues. The CDR3 DNA is TGCAGTGCTAGTTCCCCCGGACAGGGTCGAGAGACCCAGTACTTC. Its protein is CSASSPGQGRETQYF.

The rearrangement joins TRBV12-3 or TRBV12-4 to TRBJ2-2; D is possibly TRBD1 or TRBD2 (6 bases each). V lost 8 bases to trimming and J lost 1 base, with 11 bases between them. CDR3 length: 14 amino acids. In DNA, the CDR3 is TGTGCCAGCCGGGGGCTCTTGAACACCGGGGAGCTGTTTTTT. Translated: CASRGLLNTGELFF.

The table lists this clonotype with a few counts. The rearrangement uses TRBV29-1 and TRBJ2-5; D not resolved. The CDR3 extends over 14 amino acids. Germline CDR1 reads SQVTM; CDR2 reads ANQGSEA. Trimming took 8 bases from V and 5 from J, leaving 21 bases between them. CDR3 bases: TGCAGCTCCAAAACATCGGGCCTTCGGGAGACCCAGTACTTC. It yields the protein CSSKTSGLRETQYF.

The J gene is TRBJ1-2, the V gene TRBV20-1; 8 bases are shared with TRBD1. The CDR3 runs to 15 residues. Germline CDR1 DFQATT, CDR2 SNEGSKA (reference sequence). V was pared by 6 bases and J by 7 bases, with 16 bases of the junction left unmatched. CDR3 in amino acids: CSASPATGALGGYTF. DNA of the CDR3: TGCAGTGCCTCCCCTGCGACAGGGGCTTTAGGTGGCTACACCTTC.

In this sample, this clonotype turned up many times. The chain carries TRBV7-2 and TRBJ1-1; D perhaps matches TRBD1 (6 bases). V was pared by 5 bases and J by 4 bases, with 14 bases between. The length of the CDR3 is 14 residues. The germline V gene has CDR1 SGHTA and CDR2 FQGNSA. The chain's CDR3 is CASSAQGSGTEAFF. The CDR3 DNA reads TGTGCCAGCAGCGCACAGGGTTCCGGCACTGAAGCTTTCTTT. Based on the CDR3 plus reference TRBV7-2 and TRBJ1-1, the full variable domain is GAGVSQSPSNKVTEKGKDVELRCDPISGHTALYWYRQSLGQGLEFLIYFQGNSAPDKSGLPSDRFSAERTGGSVSTLTIQRTQQEDSAVYLCASSAQGSGTEAFFGQGTRLTVV.

This clonotype was counted between two and nine times. The chain combines TRBV27 with TRBJ2-5, with 9 bases matching TRBD2. Germline V lookup: CDR1 MNHEY, CDR2 SMNVEV (reference sequence). The CDR3 length is 16 residues. J gave up 1 base and V 5 bases, and 8 bases lay outside the gene matches. The chain's CDR3 is CASSLGLATFQETQYF. The DNA for the CDR3 is TGTGCCAGCAGTCTTGGACTAGCGACCTTCCAAGAGACCCAGTACTTC.

This clonotype was counted a few times. The chain uses TRBV11-2 and TRBJ2-3; 10 bases match TRBD2. Germline CDR1 reads SGHAT; CDR2 reads FQNNGV. The junction had 12 bases not matched to a gene; V was cut back by 0 bases and J by 6 bases. The CDR3 is 18 residues long. The CDR3 bases are TGTGCCAGCAGCTTAGAGGTCCTAGCGGGGGTCCGGGGGGATACGCAGTATTTT. Its translation: CASSLEVLAGVRGDTQYF.

The chain combines TRBV12-3 or TRBV12-4 with TRBJ2-7; D is uncertain. V was trimmed by 4 bases and J by 4 bases, leaving 11 bases between them. The CDR3 runs to 13 residues. For the CDR3, the DNA is TGTGCCAGCAGTTCATTGGACGTATACGAGCAGTACTTC. It is translated as CASSSLDVYEQYF.

The CDR3 nucleotides are TGCAGTGCTAGTTTTAGGGACAATGAGCAGTTCTTC. Translating gives CSASFRDNEQFF. The V and J genes are TRBV20-1 and TRBJ2-1; the D is unclear. The CDR3 contains 12 residues. Deletions cut 3 bases from V and 5 bases from J, with 8 bases between. The germline V gene has CDR1 DFQATT and CDR2 SNEGSKA (reference sequence).

V gene TRBV6-1 combines with J gene TRBJ2-1; 8 bases line up with TRBD1. V shed 6 bases and J 9 bases; nucleotides not matched to a gene: 13. CDR1 MNHNS and CDR2 SASEGT come from the germline V gene. The CDR3 extends over 15 amino acids. The chain's CDR3 is CASREQGQGYVEQFF. The CDR3 DNA reads TGTGCCAGCAGAGAACAAGGACAGGGCTATGTTGAGCAGTTCTTC.

This chain uses TRBV10-3 with TRBJ1-1; TRBD1 is a possible D gene (6 bases). This CDR3 spans 13 amino acids. Germline lookup yields CDR1 ENHRY and CDR2 SYGVKD. Trimming cost V 6 bases and J 7 bases, with 15 bases left between them. The CDR3 region has the DNA TGTGCCATCAGGGCGGACAGTAGCAATGAAGCTTTCTTT. It translates to CAIRADSSNEAFF.

This clonotype turned up a few times. The chain has TRBV30 and TRBJ2-1, with TRBD2 identical over 10 bases. This CDR3 is built from 14 residues. J lost 8 bases, V lost 5 bases, and 9 bases had no gene match. CDR1 is GTSNPN and CDR2 is SVGIG in the germline V gene (reference sequence). CDR3 coding DNA: TGTGCCTGGGGTAGGACTAGCGGTAGGGATGAGCAGTTCTTC. The encoded protein is CAWGRTSGRDEQFF.

This clonotype was seen only a few times. V gene TRBV7-2 combines with J gene TRBJ1-1; D uncertain. The V gene lost 4 bases and the J gene lost 2 bases, with 11 bases spanning the gap. The CDR3 is 14 residues long. Germline CDR1 is SGHTA and CDR2 is FQGNSA. CDR3 DNA sequence: TGTGCCAGCAGCTATAGGCGCGGTAACACTGAAGCTTTCTTT. Its translation: CASSYRRGNTEAFF. The full variable domain, completed using reference TRBV7-2 and TRBJ1-1, is GAGVSQSPSNKVTEKGKDVELRCDPISGHTALYWYRQSLGQGLEFLIYFQGNSAPDKSGLPSDRFSAERTGGSVSTLTIQRTQQEDSAVYLCASSYRRGNTEAFFGQGTRLTVV.

The rearrangement joins TRBV27 to TRBJ2-1; TRBD2 aligns across 10 bases. Germline V CDR1 and CDR2: MNHEY, SMNVEV (reference sequence). The V and J ends lost 5 bases and 0 bases, in that order; junction bases with no gene match: 1. The CDR3 spans 15 residues. CDR3 sequence (DNA): TGTGCCAGCAGTGAGCGGGGGGGCTCCTACAATGAGCAGTTCTTC. Protein: CASSERGGSYNEQFF.

The chain is built from TRBV11-2 and TRBJ2-1; maybe TRBD1 (6 bases). This CDR3 spans 16 amino acids. Germline V gives CDR1 SGHAT, CDR2 FQNNGV. The V end was cut by 1 base, the J end by 2 bases, with 12 bases between. The CDR3 region is CASSLVRQEPYNEQFF. For the CDR3, the DNA is TGTGCCAGCAGCTTAGTAAGACAGGAGCCCTACAATGAGCAGTTCTTC.

Only a few counts were recorded for this clonotype. V gene TRBV10-3 combines with J gene TRBJ2-1; 9 bases fit TRBD2. Germline V lookup: CDR1 ENHRY, CDR2 SYGVKD. With 4 bases clipped from V and 8 bases from J, the junction kept 12 bases outside the gene matches. This CDR3 has 16 residues. The CDR3: CAISGGRLAAVDEQFF. DNA of the CDR3: TGTGCCATCAGTGGCGGGAGACTAGCGGCCGTCGATGAGCAGTTCTTC.

The V call is TRBV11-2, the J call TRBJ2-1; tentatively, D is TRBD2 (5 bases). Germline V gives CDR1 SGHAT, CDR2 FQNNGV. The V end was cut by 2 bases, the J end by 8 bases, with 19 bases between. CDR3 length: 16 residues. CDR3 in DNA: TGTGCCAGCAGCTTATACCGGGGTCCAACTCCTCATGAGCAGTTCTTC. This sequence encodes CASSLYRGPTPHEQFF. The variable domain in full, with the rest retrieved from reference TRBV11-2 and TRBJ2-1, is EAGVAQSPRYKIIEKRQSVAFWCNPISGHATLYWYQQILGQGPKLLIQFQNNGVVDDSQLPKDRFSAERLKGVDSTLKIQPAKLEDSAVYLCASSLYRGPTPHEQFFGPGTRLTVL.

This chain links TRBV5-1 with TRBJ2-7; the match to TRBD1 covers 8 bases. The V segment lost 6 bases and the J segment 3 bases; nucleotides outside the gene matches: 5. CDR3 length: 13 residues. Germline CDR1 reads SGHRS; CDR2 reads YFSETQ. The CDR3 region is CASKTGEVYEQYF. For the CDR3, the DNA is TGCGCCAGCAAGACAGGGGAGGTCTACGAGCAGTACTTC.

This chain links TRBV20-1 with TRBJ2-3; unclear D gene. With 3 bases removed from V and 2 bases from J, the gap between germline ends came to 12 bases. Germline CDR1 reads DFQATT; CDR2 reads SNEGSKA (reference sequence). The CDR3 has 14 residues. The CDR3 loop is CSASGWLPTDTQYF. CDR3 nucleotides: TGCAGTGCTAGCGGATGGCTGCCCACAGATACGCAGTATTTT.

V gene TRBV12-3 or TRBV12-4 combines with J gene TRBJ2-1, with D maybe TRBD2 (6 bases). This CDR3 region has 13 residues. Trimming took off 6 bases at V and 5 bases at J, with 11 bases between the two ends. The CDR3 here is CASRARGDNEQFF. The CDR3 nucleotides are TGTGCCAGCAGGGCCCGCGGGGACAATGAGCAGTTCTTC.

This clonotype occurred a few times. The chain is built from TRBV9 and TRBJ1-5; D ambiguous. Germline V gene sequence: CDR1 SGDLS, CDR2 YYNGEE. The CDR3 consists of 14 residues. V dropped 1 base and J dropped 5 bases, with 10 bases sitting between them. The CDR3 DNA reads as TGTGCCAGCAGCGTACAACCAGGCGATCAGCCCCAGCATTTT. Its protein product is CASSVQPGDQPQHF.

This clonotype has a handful of counts. The V gene is TRBV4-3, the J gene TRBJ2-7, with 10 positions matching TRBD2. The CDR3 extends over 18 amino acids. Per germline, CDR1 LGHNA and CDR2 YSLEER. Trimming at V came to 0 bases and at J to 0 bases, leaving 8 bases not matched to a gene. The CDR3 DNA reads as TGCGCCAGCAGCCAAGATTTTACACGGACTAGCGGCTCCTACGAGCAGTACTTC. Translation gives CASSQDFTRTSGSYEQYF.

This clonotype was found a few times. The rearrangement uses TRBV7-7 and TRBJ2-4, with D possibly matching TRBD1 (6 bases). Germline CDR1 SSHAT, CDR2 FNYEAQ (reference sequence). V lost 3 bases, J lost 1 base, and 7 bases lay in between. The CDR3 runs 14 residues. As DNA, the CDR3 is TGTGCCAGCAGCTTGGGGGCGGCCAAAAACATTCAGTACTTC. It encodes CASSLGAAKNIQYF.

The chain links TRBV6-6 to TRBJ2-1; TRBD2 aligns across 7 bases. Trimming took 5 bases from V and 7 from J; bases not matched to a gene: 5. This CDR3 has 13 residues. Germline-derived CDR1 and CDR2 are MNHNY and SVGAGI (reference sequence). For the CDR3, the DNA is TGTGCCAGCAGTCCTTGGGGGGGGAATGAGCAGTTCTTC. Translation gives CASSPWGGNEQFF.

This clonotype was seen more than once but under ten times. The chain couples TRBV7-2 to TRBJ1-1; unclear D gene. This CDR3 comprises 13 residues. The germline V and J ends were trimmed by 6 bases and 3 bases, with 11 bases remaining between them. Germline V gene data show CDR1 as SGHTA and CDR2 as FQGNSA. Here the CDR3 reads CASRREGYTEAFF. The CDR3 DNA follows: TGTGCCAGCAGGCGGGAAGGCTACACTGAAGCTTTCTTT.

The table lists this clonotype with a few counts. The gene calls are TRBV3-1 and TRBJ2-3, with 8 nucleotides matching TRBD2. V shed 2 bases, J shed 8 bases, and the junction held 9 bases outside the gene matches. This CDR3 contains 15 residues. Germline CDR1 is LGHDT and CDR2 is YNNKEL (reference sequence). Here the CDR3 DNA reads TGTGCCAGCAGCCAATTTTCCAGCGGGGGTGGTACGCAGTATTTT. Amino acid sequence: CASSQFSSGGGTQYF.